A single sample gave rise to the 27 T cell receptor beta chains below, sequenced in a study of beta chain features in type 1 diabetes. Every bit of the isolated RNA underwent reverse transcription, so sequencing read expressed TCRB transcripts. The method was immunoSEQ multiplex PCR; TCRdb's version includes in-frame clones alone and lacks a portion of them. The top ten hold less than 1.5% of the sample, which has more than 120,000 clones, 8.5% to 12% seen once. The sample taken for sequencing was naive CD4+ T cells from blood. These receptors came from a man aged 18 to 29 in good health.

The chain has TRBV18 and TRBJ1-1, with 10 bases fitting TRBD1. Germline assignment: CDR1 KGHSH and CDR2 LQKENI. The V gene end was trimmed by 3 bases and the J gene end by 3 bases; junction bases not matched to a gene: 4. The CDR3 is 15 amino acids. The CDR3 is CASSPTGGEDTEAFF. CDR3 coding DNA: TGTGCCAGCTCACCGACAGGGGGCGAGGACACTGAAGCTTTCTTT.

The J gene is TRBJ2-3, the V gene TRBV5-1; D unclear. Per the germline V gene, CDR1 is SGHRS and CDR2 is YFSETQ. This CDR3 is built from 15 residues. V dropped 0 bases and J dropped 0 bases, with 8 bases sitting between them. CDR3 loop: CASSLDRSSTDTQYF. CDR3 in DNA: TGCGCCAGCAGCTTGGATAGGAGTAGCACAGATACGCAGTATTTT.

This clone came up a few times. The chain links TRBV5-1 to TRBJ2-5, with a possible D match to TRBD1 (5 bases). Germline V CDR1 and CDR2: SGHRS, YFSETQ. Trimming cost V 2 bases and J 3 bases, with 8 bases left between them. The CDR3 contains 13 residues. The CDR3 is CASSFKGEETQYF. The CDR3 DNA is TGCGCCAGCAGCTTTAAAGGGGAAGAGACCCAGTACTTC.

The CDR3 region is CASSQTGNLNTEAFF. The CDR3 region has the DNA TGTGCCAGCAGCCAAACAGGCAATCTGAACACTGAAGCTTTCTTT. The chain has TRBV11-2 and TRBJ1-1; a possible D gene is TRBD1 (5 bases). The CDR3 is made up of 15 amino acids. Germline loops: CDR1 SGHAT, CDR2 FQNNGV. The ends were cut back, 5 bases at V and 0 bases at J, with 13 bases in the middle.

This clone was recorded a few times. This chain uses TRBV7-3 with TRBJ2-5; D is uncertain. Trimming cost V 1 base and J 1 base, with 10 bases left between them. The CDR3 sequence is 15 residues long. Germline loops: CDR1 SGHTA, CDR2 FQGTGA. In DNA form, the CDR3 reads TGTGCCAGCAGCTTAAGTGGTAGCCCCCAAGAGACCCAGTACTTC. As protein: CASSLSGSPQETQYF.

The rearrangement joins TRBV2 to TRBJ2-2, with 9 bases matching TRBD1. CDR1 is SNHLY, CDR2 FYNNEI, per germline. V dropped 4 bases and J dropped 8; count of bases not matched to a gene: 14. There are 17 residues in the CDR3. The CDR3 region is CASSAQGTGQFSGELFF. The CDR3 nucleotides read TGTGCCAGCAGTGCCCAGGGGACAGGGCAATTCTCGGGGGAGCTGTTTTTT.

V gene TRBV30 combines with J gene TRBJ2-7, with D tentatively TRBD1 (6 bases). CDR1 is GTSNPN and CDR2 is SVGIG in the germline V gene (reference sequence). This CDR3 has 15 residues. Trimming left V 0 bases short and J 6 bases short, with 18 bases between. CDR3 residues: CAWSVLQGLPREQYF. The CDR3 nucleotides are TGTGCCTGGAGTGTACTCCAGGGGCTTCCCCGCGAGCAGTACTTC.

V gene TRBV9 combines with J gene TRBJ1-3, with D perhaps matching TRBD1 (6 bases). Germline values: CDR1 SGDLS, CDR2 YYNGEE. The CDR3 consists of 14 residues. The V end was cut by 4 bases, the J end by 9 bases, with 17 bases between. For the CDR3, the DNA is TGTGCCAGCAGCCCCGACAGGCCCGGAGGCACCATATATTTT. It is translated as CASSPDRPGGTIYF.

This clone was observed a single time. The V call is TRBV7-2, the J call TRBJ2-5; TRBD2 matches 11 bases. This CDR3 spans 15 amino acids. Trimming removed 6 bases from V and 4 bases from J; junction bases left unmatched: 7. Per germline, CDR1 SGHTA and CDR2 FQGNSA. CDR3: CASRDTSGGIETQYF. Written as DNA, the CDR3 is TGTGCCAGCAGGGATACTAGCGGGGGCATAGAGACCCAGTACTTC.

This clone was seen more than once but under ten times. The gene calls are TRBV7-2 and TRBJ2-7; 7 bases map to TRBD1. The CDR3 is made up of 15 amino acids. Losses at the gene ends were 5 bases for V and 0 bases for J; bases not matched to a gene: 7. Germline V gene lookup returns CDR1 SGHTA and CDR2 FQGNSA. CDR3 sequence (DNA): TGTGCCAGCAGCCGCCGAGGGACAGCCTCCTACGAGCAGTACTTC. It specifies CASSRRGTASYEQYF. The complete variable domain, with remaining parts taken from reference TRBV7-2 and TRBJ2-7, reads GAGVSQSPSNKVTEKGKDVELRCDPISGHTALYWYRQSLGQGLEFLIYFQGNSAPDKSGLPSDRFSAERTGGSVSTLTIQRTQQEDSAVYLCASSRRGTASYEQYFGPGTRLTVT.

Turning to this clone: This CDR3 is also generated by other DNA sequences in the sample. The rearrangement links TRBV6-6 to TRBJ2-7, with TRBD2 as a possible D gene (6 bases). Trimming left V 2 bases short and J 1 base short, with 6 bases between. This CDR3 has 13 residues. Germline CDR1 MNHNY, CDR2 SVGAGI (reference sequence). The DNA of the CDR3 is TGTGCCAGCAGTTACGGAGGGTCCTACGAGCAGTACTTC. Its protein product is CASSYGGSYEQYF.

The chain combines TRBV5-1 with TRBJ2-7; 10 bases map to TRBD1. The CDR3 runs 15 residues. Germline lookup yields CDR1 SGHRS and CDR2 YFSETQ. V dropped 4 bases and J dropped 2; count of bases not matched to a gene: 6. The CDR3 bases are TGCGCCAGCAGCCTAGGGACAGGGGACCCCTACGAGCAGTACTTC. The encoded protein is CASSLGTGDPYEQYF.

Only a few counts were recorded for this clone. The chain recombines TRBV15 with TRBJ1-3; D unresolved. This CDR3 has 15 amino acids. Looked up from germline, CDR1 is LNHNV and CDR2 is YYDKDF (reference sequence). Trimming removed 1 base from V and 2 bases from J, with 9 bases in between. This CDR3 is CATSRALATGNTIYF. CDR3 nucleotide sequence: TGTGCCACCAGCAGAGCTTTGGCCACTGGAAACACCATATATTTT.

DNA of the CDR3: TGCGCCAGCAGCTTGGGGGGCACTAATAGCAATCAGCCCCAGCATTTT. Its translation: CASSLGGTNSNQPQHF. The chain couples TRBV5-1 to TRBJ1-5; D might be TRBD1 (5 bases). V shed 0 bases and J shed 0 bases, with 10 bases lying between them. The CDR3 totals 16 residues. CDR1 is SGHRS and CDR2 is YFSETQ in the germline V gene.

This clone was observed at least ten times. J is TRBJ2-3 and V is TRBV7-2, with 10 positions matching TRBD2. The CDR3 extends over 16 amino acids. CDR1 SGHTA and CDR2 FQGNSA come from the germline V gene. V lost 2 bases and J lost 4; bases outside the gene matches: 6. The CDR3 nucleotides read TGTGCCAGCAGCTTAACGGCTAGCGGGGGTGCAGATACGCAGTATTTT. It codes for CASSLTASGGADTQYF. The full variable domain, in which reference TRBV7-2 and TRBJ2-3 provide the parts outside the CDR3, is GAGVSQSPSNKVTEKGKDVELRCDPISGHTALYWYRQSLGQGLEFLIYFQGNSAPDKSGLPSDRFSAERTGGSVSTLTIQRTQQEDSAVYLCASSLTASGGADTQYFGPGTRLTVL.

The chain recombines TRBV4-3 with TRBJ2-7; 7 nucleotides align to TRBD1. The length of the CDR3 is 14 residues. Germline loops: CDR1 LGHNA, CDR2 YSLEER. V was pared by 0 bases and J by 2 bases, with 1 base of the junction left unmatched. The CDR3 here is CASSQEQGPYEQYF. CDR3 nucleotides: TGCGCCAGCAGCCAAGAACAGGGGCCCTACGAGCAGTACTTC.

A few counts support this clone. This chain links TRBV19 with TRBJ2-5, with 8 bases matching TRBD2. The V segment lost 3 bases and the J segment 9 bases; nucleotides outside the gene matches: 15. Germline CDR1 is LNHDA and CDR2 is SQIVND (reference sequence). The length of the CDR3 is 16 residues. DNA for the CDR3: TGTGCCAGTAGTATCGGGGGGGCTTTCACCTTGGGCGCCCAGTACTTC. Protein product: CASSIGGAFTLGAQYF.

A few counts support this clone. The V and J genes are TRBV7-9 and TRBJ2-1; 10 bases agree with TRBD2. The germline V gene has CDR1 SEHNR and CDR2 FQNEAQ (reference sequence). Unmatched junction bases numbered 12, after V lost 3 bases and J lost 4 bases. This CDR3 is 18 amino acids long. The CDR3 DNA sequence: TGTGCCAGCAGCTTGGCTACTCTAGCGGGGGTTGAGTACAATGAGCAGTTCTTC. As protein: CASSLATLAGVEYNEQFF.

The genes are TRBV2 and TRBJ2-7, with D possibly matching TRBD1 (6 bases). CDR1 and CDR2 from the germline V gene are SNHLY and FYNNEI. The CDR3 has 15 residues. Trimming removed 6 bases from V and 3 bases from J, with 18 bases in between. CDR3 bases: TGTGCCAGCAGCGACCTCAGGGGACGGAACTACGAGCAGTACTTC. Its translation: CASSDLRGRNYEQYF.

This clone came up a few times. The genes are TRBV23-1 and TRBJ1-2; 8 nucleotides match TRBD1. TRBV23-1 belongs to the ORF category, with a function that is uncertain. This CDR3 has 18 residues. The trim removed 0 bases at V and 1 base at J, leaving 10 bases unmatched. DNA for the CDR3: TGCGCCAGCAGTCAATCTGTAGGACAGGGTCACCATAACTATGGCTACACCTTC. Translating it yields CASSQSVGQGHHNYGYTF.

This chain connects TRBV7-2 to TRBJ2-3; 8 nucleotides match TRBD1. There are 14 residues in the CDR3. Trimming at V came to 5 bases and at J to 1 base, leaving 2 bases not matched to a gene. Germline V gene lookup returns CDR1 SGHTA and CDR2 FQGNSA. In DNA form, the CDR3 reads TGTGCCAGCAGCACGGACAGGGGCACAGATACGCAGTATTTT. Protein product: CASSTDRGTDTQYF. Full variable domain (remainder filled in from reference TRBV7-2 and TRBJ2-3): GAGVSQSPSNKVTEKGKDVELRCDPISGHTALYWYRQSLGQGLEFLIYFQGNSAPDKSGLPSDRFSAERTGGSVSTLTIQRTQQEDSAVYLCASSTDRGTDTQYFGPGTRLTVL.

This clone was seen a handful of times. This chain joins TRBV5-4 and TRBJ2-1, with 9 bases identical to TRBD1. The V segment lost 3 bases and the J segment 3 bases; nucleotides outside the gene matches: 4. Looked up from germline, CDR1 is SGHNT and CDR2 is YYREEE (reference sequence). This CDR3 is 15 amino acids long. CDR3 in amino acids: CASSSGQGDYNEQFF. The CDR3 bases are TGTGCCAGCAGCTCGGGACAGGGAGACTACAATGAGCAGTTCTTC.

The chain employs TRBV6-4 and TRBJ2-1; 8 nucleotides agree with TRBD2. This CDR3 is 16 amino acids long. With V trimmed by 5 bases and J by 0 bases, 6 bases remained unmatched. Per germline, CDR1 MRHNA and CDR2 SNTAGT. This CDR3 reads CASSRSGGLSYNEQFF. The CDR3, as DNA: TGTGCCAGCAGTCGGAGCGGGGGCCTCTCCTACAATGAGCAGTTCTTC.

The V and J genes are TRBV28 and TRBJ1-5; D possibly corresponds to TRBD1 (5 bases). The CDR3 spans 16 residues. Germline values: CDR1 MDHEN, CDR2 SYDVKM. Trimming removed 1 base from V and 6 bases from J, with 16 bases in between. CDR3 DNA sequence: TGTGCCAGCAGTTTATCCCAGCTCAGGGTTCCTCAGCCCCAGCATTTT. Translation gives CASSLSQLRVPQPQHF. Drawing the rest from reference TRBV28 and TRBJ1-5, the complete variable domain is DVKVTQSSRYLVKRTGEKVFLECVQDMDHENMFWYRQDPGLGLRLIYFSYDVKMKEKGDIPEGYSVSREKKERFSLILESASTNQTSMYLCASSLSQLRVPQPQHFGDGTRLSIL.

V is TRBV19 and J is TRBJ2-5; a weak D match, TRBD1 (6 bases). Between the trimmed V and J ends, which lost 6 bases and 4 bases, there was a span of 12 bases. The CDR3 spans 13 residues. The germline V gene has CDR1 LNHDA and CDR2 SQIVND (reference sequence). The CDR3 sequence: CASSRTVGETQYF. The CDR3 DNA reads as TGTGCCAGTAGCCGGACAGTCGGAGAGACCCAGTACTTC.

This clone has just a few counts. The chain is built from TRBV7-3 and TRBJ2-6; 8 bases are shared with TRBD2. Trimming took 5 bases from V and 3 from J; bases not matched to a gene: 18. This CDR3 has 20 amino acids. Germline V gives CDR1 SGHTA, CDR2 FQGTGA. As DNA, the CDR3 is TGTGCCAGCAGCCGCACCGGGGGGGAGCGAGGCTTTTATGGGGCCAACGTCCTGACTTTC. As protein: CASSRTGGERGFYGANVLTF.

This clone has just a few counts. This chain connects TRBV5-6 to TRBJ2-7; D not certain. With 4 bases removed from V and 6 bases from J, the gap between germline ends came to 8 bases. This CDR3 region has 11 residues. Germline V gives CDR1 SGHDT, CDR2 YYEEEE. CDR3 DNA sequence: TGTGCCAGCAGCCCAACAAGCGAGCAGTACTTC. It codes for CASSPTSEQYF. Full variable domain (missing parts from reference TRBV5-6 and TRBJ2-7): DAGVTQSPTHLIKTRGQQVTLRCSPKSGHDTVSWYQQALGQGPQFIFQYYEEEERQRGNFPDRFSGHQFPNYSSELNVNALLLGDSALYLCASSPTSEQYFGPGTRLTVT.